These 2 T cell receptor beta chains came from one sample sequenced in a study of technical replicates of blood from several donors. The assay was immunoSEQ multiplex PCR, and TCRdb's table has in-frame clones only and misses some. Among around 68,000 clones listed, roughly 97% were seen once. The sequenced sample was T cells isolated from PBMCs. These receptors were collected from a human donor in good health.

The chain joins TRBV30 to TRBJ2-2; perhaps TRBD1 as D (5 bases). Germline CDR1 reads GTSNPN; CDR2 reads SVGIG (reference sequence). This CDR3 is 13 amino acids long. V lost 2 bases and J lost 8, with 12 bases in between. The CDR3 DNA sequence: TGTGCCTGGAGTCAAGTTGGGGCTGGGGAGCTGTTTTTT. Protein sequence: CAWSQVGAGELFF.

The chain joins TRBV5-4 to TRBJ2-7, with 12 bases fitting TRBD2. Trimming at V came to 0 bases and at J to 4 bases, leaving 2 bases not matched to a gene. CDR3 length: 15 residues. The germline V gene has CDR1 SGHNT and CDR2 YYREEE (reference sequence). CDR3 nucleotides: TGTGCCAGCAGCTTGGGGACTAGCGGGAATTACGAGCAGTACTTC. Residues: CASSLGTSGNYEQYF. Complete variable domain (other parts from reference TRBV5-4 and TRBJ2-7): ETGVTQSPTHLIKTRGQQVTLRCSSQSGHNTVSWYQQALGQGPQFIFQYYREEENGRGNFPPRFSGLQFPNYSSELNVNALELDDSALYLCASSLGTSGNYEQYFGPGTRLTVT.